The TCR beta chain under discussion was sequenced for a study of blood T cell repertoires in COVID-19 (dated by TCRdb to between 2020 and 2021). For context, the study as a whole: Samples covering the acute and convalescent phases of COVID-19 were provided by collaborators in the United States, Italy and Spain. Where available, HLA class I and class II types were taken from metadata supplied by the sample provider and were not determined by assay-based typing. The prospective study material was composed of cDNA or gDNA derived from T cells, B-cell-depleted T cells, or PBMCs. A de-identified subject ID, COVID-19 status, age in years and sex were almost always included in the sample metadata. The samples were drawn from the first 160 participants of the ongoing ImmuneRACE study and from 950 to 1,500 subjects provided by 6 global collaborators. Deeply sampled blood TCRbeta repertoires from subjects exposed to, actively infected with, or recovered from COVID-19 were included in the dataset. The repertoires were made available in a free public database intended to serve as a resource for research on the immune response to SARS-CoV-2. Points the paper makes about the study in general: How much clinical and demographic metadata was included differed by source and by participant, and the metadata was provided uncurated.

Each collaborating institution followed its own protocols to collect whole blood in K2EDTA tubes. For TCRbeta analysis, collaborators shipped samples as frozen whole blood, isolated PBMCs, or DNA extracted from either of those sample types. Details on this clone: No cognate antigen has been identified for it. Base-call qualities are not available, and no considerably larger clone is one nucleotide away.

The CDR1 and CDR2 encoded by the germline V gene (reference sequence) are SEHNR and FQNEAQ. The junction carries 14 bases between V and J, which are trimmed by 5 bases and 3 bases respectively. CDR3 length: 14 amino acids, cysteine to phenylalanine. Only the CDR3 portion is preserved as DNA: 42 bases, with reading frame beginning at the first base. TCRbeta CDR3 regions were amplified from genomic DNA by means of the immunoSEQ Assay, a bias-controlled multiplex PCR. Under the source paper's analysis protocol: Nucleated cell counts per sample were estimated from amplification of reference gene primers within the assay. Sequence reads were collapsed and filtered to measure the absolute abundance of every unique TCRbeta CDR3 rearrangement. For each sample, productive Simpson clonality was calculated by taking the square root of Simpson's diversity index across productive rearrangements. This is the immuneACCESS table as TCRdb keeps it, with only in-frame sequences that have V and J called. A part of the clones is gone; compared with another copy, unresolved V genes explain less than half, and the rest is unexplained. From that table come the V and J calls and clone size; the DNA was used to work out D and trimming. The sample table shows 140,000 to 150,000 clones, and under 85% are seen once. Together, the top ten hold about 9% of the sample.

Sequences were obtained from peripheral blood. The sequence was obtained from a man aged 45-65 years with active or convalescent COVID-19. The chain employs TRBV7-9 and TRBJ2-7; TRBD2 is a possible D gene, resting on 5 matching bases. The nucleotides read TGTGCCAGCAGCCCCCCGTTCGGAGGCTACGAGCAGTACTTC. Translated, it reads CASSPPFGGYEQYF.